This TCR beta chain came from a study of PD-1 blockade in classical Hodgkin lymphoma. Per germline, CDR1 SEHNR and CDR2 FQNEAQ (reference sequence). Trimming stripped 1 base from V and 8 bases from J, with 14 bases between. The CDR3 covers 14 residues. Each patient relapsed following autologous stem cell transplantation, and prior brentuximab vedotin exposure differed. When best responses were assessed, they were complete response, partial response or progressive disease. TCRdb keeps only in-frame clones here, not all; method: immunoSEQ multiplex PCR. The table shows tens of thousands of clones, with approximately 80% occurring only once. This clone was recorded only once. As yet, its antigen is unknown. The study's findings and limits: CD4+ but not CD8+ TCR diversity rose significantly by C4D1. Compared with healthy donors, newly diagnosed patients reportedly showed lower baseline TCR diversity. Those patients who began receiving nivolumab less than 1 year after ASCT had lower diversity, and they were excluded.

This clonotype was obtained from a human donor with classical Hodgkin lymphoma. The rearrangement uses TRBV7-9 and TRBJ1-2, with D possibly TRBD1 on 5 matching bases. Material: peripheral blood mononuclear cells (PBMCs), obtained at baseline. This CDR3 reads CASSLGTGQVGYTF. The CDR3 coding sequence is TGTGCCAGCAGCTTAGGTACAGGCCAAGTAGGCTACACCTTC.